This T cell receptor (beta chain) was observed in a study of T cells in Graves' hyperthyroidism and ophthalmopathy. About this clonotype itself: What it binds is not known.

Germline values: CDR1 SQVTM, CDR2 ANQGSEA. The CDR3 is made up of 12 amino acids. V was trimmed by 4 bases and J by 4 bases, leaving 11 bases between them. Researchers defined stable Graves' hyperthyroidism as no ophthalmopathy progression within 18 months. TCR beta CDR3 region amplification was performed from RNA transcripts. The HTBI set primed first-round TCR CDR3 RT-PCR. Each CDR3 protein gets one entry after TCRdb re-called the multiplex PCR reads with MiXCR. The profile shows 480,000 or so distinct CDR3 sequences, under 15% of them singletons. Study findings and constraints: For ophthalmopathy, model prediction preceded onset by a median roughly 6.5 months.

This receptor was taken from a young woman with Graves' hyperthyroidism. The sample consisted of blood. This chain joins TRBV29-1 and TRBJ2-7; a weak D match, TRBD1 (6 bases). CDR3 coding DNA: TGCAGCGTTGGTTGGACAGCGTACGAGCAGTACTTC. Its protein product is CSVGWTAYEQYF.